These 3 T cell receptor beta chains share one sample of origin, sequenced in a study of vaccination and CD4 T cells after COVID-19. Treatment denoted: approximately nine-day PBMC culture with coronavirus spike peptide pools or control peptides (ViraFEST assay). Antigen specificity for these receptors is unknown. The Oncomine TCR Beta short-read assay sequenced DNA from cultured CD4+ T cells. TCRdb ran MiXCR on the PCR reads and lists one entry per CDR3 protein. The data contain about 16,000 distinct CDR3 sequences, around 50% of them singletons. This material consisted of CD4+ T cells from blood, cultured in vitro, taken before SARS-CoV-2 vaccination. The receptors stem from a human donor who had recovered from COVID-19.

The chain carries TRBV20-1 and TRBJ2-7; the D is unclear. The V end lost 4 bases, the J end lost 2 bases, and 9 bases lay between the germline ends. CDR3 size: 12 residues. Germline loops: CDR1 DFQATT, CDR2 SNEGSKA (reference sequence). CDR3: CSATGVPYEQYF. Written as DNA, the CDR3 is TGCAGTGCTACAGGAGTTCCCTACGAGCAGTACTTC.

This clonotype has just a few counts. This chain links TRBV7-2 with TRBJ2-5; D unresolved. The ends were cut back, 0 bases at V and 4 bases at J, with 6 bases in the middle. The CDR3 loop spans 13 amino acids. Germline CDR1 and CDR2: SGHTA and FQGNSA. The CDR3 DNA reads TGTGCCAGCAGCTTAGCGGGCCGAGAGACCCAGTACTTC. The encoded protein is CASSLAGRETQYF.

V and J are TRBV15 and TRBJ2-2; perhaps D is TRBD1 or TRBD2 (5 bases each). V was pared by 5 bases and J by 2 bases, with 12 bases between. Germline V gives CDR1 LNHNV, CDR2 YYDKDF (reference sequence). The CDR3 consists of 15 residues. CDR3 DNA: TGTGCCACCAGCTCGGGACGAGTCAACACCGGGGAGCTGTTTTTT. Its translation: CATSSGRVNTGELFF.